These 18 T cell receptor beta chains share one sample of origin, sequenced in a study of T cells after yellow fever vaccination. One entry per CDR3 protein results from TCRdb running MiXCR on the 5' RACE reads. The table shows roughly 68,000 distinct CDR3 sequences, with approximately 7% occurring only once. The specimen comprised CD8+ T cells sorted from PBMCs, sampled roughly 46 days after the first yellow fever vaccination. The receptor source for this set is a man younger than 30 who received the YFV17D yellow fever vaccine.

This clonotype was seen many times. The chain recombines TRBV11-2 with TRBJ2-3; no clear D gene. Germline assignment: CDR1 SGHAT and CDR2 FQNNGV. The CDR3 covers 14 residues. V lost 11 bases, J lost 1 base, and 16 bases lay in between. This CDR3 reads CACAPADGTDTQYF. The CDR3 DNA reads TGTGCCTGTGCCCCGGCGGATGGCACAGATACGCAGTATTTT.

Many counts were recorded for this clonotype. This CDR3 reads CASSQGGDNEQFF. In nucleotides, the CDR3 is TGTGCCAGCAGCCAAGGCGGGGACAATGAGCAGTTCTTC. The chain links TRBV4-2 to TRBJ2-1; D possibly corresponds to TRBD2 (6 bases). Trimming took off 1 base at V and 5 bases at J, with 6 bases between the two ends. CDR1 LGHNA and CDR2 YNFKEQ come from the germline V gene. There are 13 residues in the CDR3.

This clonotype has a count of ten or more. The V gene is TRBV20-1, the J gene TRBJ1-4; possible D gene TRBD1, 5 bases. Germline V lookup: CDR1 DFQATT, CDR2 SNEGSKA (reference sequence). Trimming stripped 0 bases from V and 8 bases from J, with 13 bases between. The CDR3 has 14 residues. The CDR3 nucleotides read TGCAGTGCTAGAGACAGGGACCGGGTGGAAAAACTGTTTTTT. This codes for CSARDRDRVEKLFF.

The rearrangement links TRBV12-3 or TRBV12-4 to TRBJ1-1; D is ambiguous. This CDR3 has 15 amino acids. Deletions cut 5 bases from V and 1 base from J, with 14 bases between. The CDR3 here is CASSALGWRNTEAFF. The CDR3 bases are TGTGCCAGCAGTGCGCTCGGTTGGAGGAACACTGAAGCTTTCTTT.

This clonotype has ten or more counts. The genes are TRBV13 and TRBJ2-5; 12 nucleotides line up with TRBD2. V dropped 5 bases and J dropped 4; count of bases not matched to a gene: 11. The CDR3 covers 17 residues. CDR1 and CDR2 (germline): PRHDT, FYEKMQ (reference sequence). The CDR3 sequence is CASSPSPLAGGRETQYF. The CDR3 nucleotides are TGTGCCAGCAGCCCCTCCCCGCTAGCGGGGGGGCGAGAGACCCAGTACTTC. Using reference TRBV13 and TRBJ2-5 for the parts outside the CDR3, the full variable domain is AAGVIQSPRHLIKEKRETATLKCYPIPRHDTVYWYQQGPGQDPQFLISFYEKMQSDKGSIPDRFSAQQFSDYHSELNMSSLELGDSALYFCASSPSPLAGGRETQYFGPGTRLLVL.

At least ten counts were recorded for this clonotype. V usage is TRBV4-1 and J usage is TRBJ2-7, with D unclear. Germline-derived CDR1 and CDR2 are MGHRA and YSYEKL. Trimming took 4 bases from V and 2 from J, leaving 15 bases between them. The CDR3 has 15 residues. Written as DNA, the CDR3 is TGCGCCAGCAGCCCCTCTGCCGTGGACCCCTACGAGCAGTACTTC. Translated: CASSPSAVDPYEQYF.

The sample holds many counts of this clonotype. The chain combines TRBV4-1 with TRBJ1-1; D is perhaps TRBD1 (6 bases). V was clipped by 4 bases and J by 1 base, with 7 bases between them. The germline V gene encodes CDR1 MGHRA and CDR2 YSYEKL. The CDR3 covers 13 residues. The chain's CDR3 is CASSPRGNTEAFF. For the CDR3, the DNA is TGCGCCAGCAGCCCCAGGGGGAACACTGAAGCTTTCTTT.

This clonotype occurred many times. The chain is built from TRBV29-1 and TRBJ2-1; D is unresolved. Germline V gene data show CDR1 as SQVTM and CDR2 as ANQGSEA. The CDR3 is 11 residues long. V was cut by 7 bases and J by 0 bases, with 4 bases left in between. For the CDR3, the DNA is TGCAGCGACCGCTCCTACAATGAGCAGTTCTTC. Its translation is CSDRSYNEQFF.

This clonotype came up once. The chain employs TRBV28 and TRBJ1-6; TRBD1 matches at 10 bases. The CDR3 has 18 residues. Looked up from germline, CDR1 is MDHEN and CDR2 is SYDVKM. V shed 5 bases and J 4 bases; nucleotides not matched to a gene: 11. CDR3 sequence reads: CASSSATGGLTYNSPLHF. For the CDR3, the DNA is TGTGCCAGCAGTAGCGCGACAGGGGGCCTAACATATAATTCACCCCTCCACTTT.

This clonotype appeared many times. The CDR3: CASSLGRGEQFF. The CDR3 region has the DNA TGTGCCAGCAGCTTAGGACGGGGCGAGCAGTTCTTC. The rearrangement uses TRBV7-9 and TRBJ2-1; D could derive from TRBD1 or TRBD2 (5 bases each). The germline V gene has CDR1 SEHNR and CDR2 FQNEAQ (reference sequence). CDR3 length: 12 amino acids. V lost 1 base and J lost 10, with 8 bases in between. The full variable domain, rest sourced from reference TRBV7-9 and TRBJ2-1, is DTGVSQNPRHKITKRGQNVTFRCDPISEHNRLYWYRQTLGQGPEFLTYFQNEAQLEKSRLLSDRFSAERPKGSFSTLEIQRTEQGDSAMYLCASSLGRGEQFFGPGTRLTVL.

This clonotype showed up many times. The J gene is TRBJ1-4, the V gene TRBV4-3; tentative D call: TRBD1 (5 bases). This CDR3 has 15 amino acids. Germline V gene lookup returns CDR1 LGHNA and CDR2 YSLEER. With 4 bases removed from V and 2 bases from J, the gap between germline ends came to 11 bases. Here the CDR3 reads CASSPPGVTNEKLFF. Written as DNA, the CDR3 is TGCGCCAGCAGCCCGCCGGGGGTGACTAATGAAAAACTGTTTTTT.

This clonotype was observed at least ten times. V and J are TRBV7-7 and TRBJ2-2, with 7 positions matching TRBD1. This CDR3 is built from 18 residues. V lost 1 base to trimming and J lost 6 bases; unmatched junction nucleotides: 14. CDR1 and CDR2 from the germline V gene are SSHAT and FNYEAQ (reference sequence). The CDR3 DNA reads TGTGCCAGCAGCTTAGAGTCCCAGGGACAGCCCTACCCCGGGGAGCTGTTTTTT. Translating gives CASSLESQGQPYPGELFF.

There are a few counts of this clonotype. The V gene is TRBV2, the J gene TRBJ2-1; the D gene is possibly TRBD2 (6 bases). V lost 7 bases and J 6 bases, leaving 19 bases between the germline ends. The CDR3 contains 15 residues. CDR1 and CDR2 (germline): SNHLY, FYNNEI. The CDR3 reads CASNPPGVGVNEQFF. The CDR3 nucleotides read TGTGCCAGCAACCCCCCGGGGGTAGGGGTCAATGAGCAGTTCTTC.

As DNA, the CDR3 is TGTGCCAGCGGCAGGAGATCCTACGAGCAGTACTTC. Protein: CASGRRSYEQYF. The V and J genes are TRBV14 and TRBJ2-7; D ambiguous. Per germline, CDR1 SGHDN and CDR2 FVKESK. Between the trimmed V and J ends, which lost 8 bases and 1 base, there was a span of 9 bases. The CDR3 is 12 amino acids.

This clonotype appeared many times. This chain connects TRBV11-2 to TRBJ2-1, with D hard to call. Germline V gene lookup returns CDR1 SGHAT and CDR2 FQNNGV. Trimming removed 5 bases at V and 4 bases at J, with 9 bases between. The CDR3 has 13 amino acids. The CDR3 DNA reads as TGTGCCAGCAGCCGTACCAATTACAATGAGCAGTTCTTC. It translates to CASSRTNYNEQFF.

This clonotype was counted at least ten times. The rearrangement joins TRBV3-1 to TRBJ1-1; D is possibly TRBD1 (6 bases). Trimming shortened V by 4 bases and J by 0 bases, and 18 bases separated the two germline ends. The germline V gene encodes CDR1 LGHDT and CDR2 YNNKEL (reference sequence). The CDR3 length is 17 residues. The CDR3 region has the DNA TGTGCCAGCAGCCCCGGGGGCAGAGGAATCATGAACACTGAAGCTTTCTTT. Translation: CASSPGGRGIMNTEAFF.

This clonotype was seen only a few times. This CDR3 reads CASSGHQETQYF. DNA for the CDR3: TGTGCCAGCTCGGGACACCAAGAGACCCAGTACTTC. This rearrangement joins TRBV12-3 or TRBV12-4 to TRBJ2-5, with D possibly called TRBD1 or TRBD2 (5 bases each). Trimming took 8 bases from V and 0 from J, leaving 7 bases between them. The CDR3 contains 12 residues.

This rearrangement joins TRBV7-2 to TRBJ2-5; 7 nucleotides match TRBD2. Trimming at V came to 6 bases and at J to 2 bases, leaving 9 bases not matched to a gene. This CDR3 has 15 residues. Germline CDR1 is SGHTA and CDR2 is FQGNSA. This chain's CDR3 is CASSSTTGGQETQYF. In DNA form, the CDR3 reads TGTGCCAGCAGTTCGACTACCGGGGGGCAAGAGACCCAGTACTTC.